The clone carrying this T cell receptor beta chain was seen at least ten times. What it recognizes is unknown. What the library attached to individual cDNA molecules were unique molecular identifiers. Methods used by the authors: Counts of TCRs in each sample centred on a median of around 99,000 and extended from approximately 20,000 to 700,000. A single record per CDR3 protein comes from TCRdb applying MiXCR to the 5' RACE reads. TCRdb, not the original authors, processed these V and J calls. The table lists 81,000 or so distinct CDR3 sequences, 7% to 8% of them singletons. The sample is drawn from a study of human T cells and chemical hapten exposure. Study context: Per-sample TCR yield variation was attributed mainly to small pooled library volume differences.

The study, taken as a whole, reports: TCRs above 1 in 1000 frequency did not change with DPC sensitization.

The V gene's germline CDR1 is MNHEY and CDR2 SVGAGI. Trimming removed 5 bases at V and 2 bases at J, with 6 bases between. This CDR3 region has 13 residues. Researchers extracted total RNA from unfractionated whole blood. The receptor was derived from a male donor in good health. The gene calls are TRBV6-5 and TRBJ1-4; D remains ambiguous. The CDR3 spells CASSPSTNEKLFF. For the CDR3, the DNA is TGTGCCAGCAGTCCCTCGACTAATGAAAAACTGTTTTTT.